The source of this T cell receptor beta chain is a study of blood T cell repertoires in COVID-19. Generated by immunoSEQ multiplex PCR, the TCRdb table keeps only in-frame clones and is missing some. The data show fewer than 200,000 clones, 70% to 85% seen once. The CDR3 has 15 amino acids. Germline V gene data show CDR1 as SGHRS and CDR2 as YFSETQ. The junction had 5 bases not matched to a gene; V was cut back by 4 bases and J by 1 base. The receptor's source is a man aged 50-59 years who had recovered from COVID-19. The chain is built from TRBV5-1 and TRBJ2-1; 7 bases align to TRBD2. Sequenced input: PBMCs or T cells enriched from blood (not recorded which). CDR3 coding DNA: TGCGCCAGCAGCCCTGCGGGGGAATCCTACAATGAGCAGTTCTTC. It is translated as CASSPAGESYNEQFF.